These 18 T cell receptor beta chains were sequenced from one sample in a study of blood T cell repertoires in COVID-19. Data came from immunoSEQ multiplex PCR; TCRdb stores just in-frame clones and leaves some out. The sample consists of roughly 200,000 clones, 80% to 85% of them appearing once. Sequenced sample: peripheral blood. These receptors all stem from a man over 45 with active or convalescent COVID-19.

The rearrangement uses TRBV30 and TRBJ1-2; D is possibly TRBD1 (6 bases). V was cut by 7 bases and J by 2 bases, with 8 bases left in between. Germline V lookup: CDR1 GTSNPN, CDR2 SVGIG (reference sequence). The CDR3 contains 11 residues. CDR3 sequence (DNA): TGTGCCTTCACAGGGAACTATGGCTACACCTTC. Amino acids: CAFTGNYGYTF. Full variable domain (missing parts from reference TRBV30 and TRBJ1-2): SQTIHQWPATLVQPVGSPLSLECTVEGTSNPNLYWYRQAAGRGLQLLFYSVGIGQISSEVPQNLSASRPQDRQFILSSKKLLLSDSGFYLCAFTGNYGYTFGSGTRLTVV.

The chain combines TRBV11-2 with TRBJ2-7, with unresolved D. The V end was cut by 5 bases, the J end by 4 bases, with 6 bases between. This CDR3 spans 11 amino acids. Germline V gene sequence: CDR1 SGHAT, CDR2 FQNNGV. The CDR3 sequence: CASSREYEQYF. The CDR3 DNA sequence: TGTGCCAGCAGCAGAGAGTACGAGCAGTACTTC.

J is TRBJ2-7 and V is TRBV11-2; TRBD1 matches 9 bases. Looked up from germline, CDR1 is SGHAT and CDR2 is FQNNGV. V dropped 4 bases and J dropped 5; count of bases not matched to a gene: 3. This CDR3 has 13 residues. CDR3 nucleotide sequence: TGTGCCAGCAGCTCGGACAGGGGTCACGAGCAGTACTTC. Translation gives CASSSDRGHEQYF. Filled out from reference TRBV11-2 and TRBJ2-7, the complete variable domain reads EAGVAQSPRYKIIEKRQSVAFWCNPISGHATLYWYQQILGQGPKLLIQFQNNGVVDDSQLPKDRFSAERLKGVDSTLKIQPAKLEDSAVYLCASSSDRGHEQYFGPGTRLTVT.

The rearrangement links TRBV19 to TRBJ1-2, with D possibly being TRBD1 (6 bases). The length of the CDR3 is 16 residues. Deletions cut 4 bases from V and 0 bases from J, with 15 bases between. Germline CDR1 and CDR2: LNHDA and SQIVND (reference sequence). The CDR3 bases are TGTGCCAGTAGTACCGTCGACAGGCCAGCTAACTATGGCTACACCTTC. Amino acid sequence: CASSTVDRPANYGYTF.

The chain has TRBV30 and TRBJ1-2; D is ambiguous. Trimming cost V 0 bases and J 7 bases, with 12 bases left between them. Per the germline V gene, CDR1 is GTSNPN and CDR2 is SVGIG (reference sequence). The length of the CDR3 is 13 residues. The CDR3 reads CAWSVLGRGGYTF. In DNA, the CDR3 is TGTGCCTGGAGTGTACTAGGGCGCGGTGGCTACACCTTC.

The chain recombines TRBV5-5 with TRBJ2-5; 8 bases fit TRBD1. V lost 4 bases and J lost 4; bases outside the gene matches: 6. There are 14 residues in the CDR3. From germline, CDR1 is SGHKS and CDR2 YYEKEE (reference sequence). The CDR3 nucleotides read TGTGCCAGCAGCACGACAGGGGTAAGAGAGACCCAGTACTTC. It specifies CASSTTGVRETQYF.

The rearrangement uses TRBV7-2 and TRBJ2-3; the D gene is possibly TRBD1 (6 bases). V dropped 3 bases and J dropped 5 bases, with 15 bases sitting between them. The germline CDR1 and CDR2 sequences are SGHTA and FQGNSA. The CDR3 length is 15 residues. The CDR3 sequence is CASSFLQGYGDTQYF. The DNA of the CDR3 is TGTGCCAGCAGCTTCCTACAGGGTTATGGAGATACGCAGTATTTT.

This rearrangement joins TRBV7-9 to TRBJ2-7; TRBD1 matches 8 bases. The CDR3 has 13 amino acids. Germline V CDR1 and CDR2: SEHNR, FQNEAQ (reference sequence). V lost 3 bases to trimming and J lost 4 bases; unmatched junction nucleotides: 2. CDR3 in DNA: TGTGCCAGCAGCTTCGACAGGGGTTACGAGCAGTACTTC. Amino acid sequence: CASSFDRGYEQYF.

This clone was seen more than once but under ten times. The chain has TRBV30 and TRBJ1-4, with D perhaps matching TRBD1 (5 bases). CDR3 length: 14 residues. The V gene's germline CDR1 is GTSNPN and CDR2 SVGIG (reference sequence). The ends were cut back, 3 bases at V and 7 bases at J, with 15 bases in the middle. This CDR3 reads CAWSQGLEGEKLFF. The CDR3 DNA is TGTGCCTGGAGCCAGGGACTCGAGGGTGAAAAACTGTTTTTT.

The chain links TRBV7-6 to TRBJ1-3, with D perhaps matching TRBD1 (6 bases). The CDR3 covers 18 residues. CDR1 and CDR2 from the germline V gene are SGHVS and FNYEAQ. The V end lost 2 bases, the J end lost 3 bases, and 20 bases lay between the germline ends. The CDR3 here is CASSLSVVSGTSGNTIYF. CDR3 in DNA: TGTGCCAGCAGCTTAAGCGTGGTTTCCGGGACAAGTGGAAACACCATATATTTT.

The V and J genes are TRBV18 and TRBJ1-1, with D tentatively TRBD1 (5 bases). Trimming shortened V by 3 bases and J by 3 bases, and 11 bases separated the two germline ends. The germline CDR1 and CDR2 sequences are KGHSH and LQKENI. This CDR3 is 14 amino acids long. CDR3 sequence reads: CASSPTQGDTEAFF. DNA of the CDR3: TGTGCCAGCTCACCGACCCAGGGTGACACTGAAGCTTTCTTT.

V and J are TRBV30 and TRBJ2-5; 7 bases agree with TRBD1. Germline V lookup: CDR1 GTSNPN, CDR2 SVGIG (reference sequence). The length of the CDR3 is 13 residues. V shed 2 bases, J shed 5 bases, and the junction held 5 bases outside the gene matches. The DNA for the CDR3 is TGTGCCTGGAGTTTAGGGGGCCGCGAGACCCAGTACTTC. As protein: CAWSLGGRETQYF.

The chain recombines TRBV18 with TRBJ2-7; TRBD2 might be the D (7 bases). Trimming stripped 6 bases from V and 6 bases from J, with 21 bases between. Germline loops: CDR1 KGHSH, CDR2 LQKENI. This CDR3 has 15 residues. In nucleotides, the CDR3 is TGTGCCAGCTCCAAGGGCCGAGGGGGGGCCCCCGAGCAGTACTTC. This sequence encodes CASSKGRGGAPEQYF.

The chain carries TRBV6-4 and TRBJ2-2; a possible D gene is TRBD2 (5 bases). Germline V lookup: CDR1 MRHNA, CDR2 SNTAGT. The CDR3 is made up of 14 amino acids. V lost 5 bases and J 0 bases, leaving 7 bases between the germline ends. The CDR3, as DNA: TGTGCCAGCAGTACGGAGGCGAACACCGGGGAGCTGTTTTTT. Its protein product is CASSTEANTGELFF.

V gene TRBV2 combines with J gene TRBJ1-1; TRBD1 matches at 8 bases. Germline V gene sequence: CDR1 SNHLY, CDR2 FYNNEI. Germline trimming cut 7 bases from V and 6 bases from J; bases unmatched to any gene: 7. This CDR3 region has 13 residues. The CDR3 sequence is CASKGQALPEAFF. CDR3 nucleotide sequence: TGTGCCAGCAAGGGACAGGCCCTGCCTGAAGCTTTCTTT.

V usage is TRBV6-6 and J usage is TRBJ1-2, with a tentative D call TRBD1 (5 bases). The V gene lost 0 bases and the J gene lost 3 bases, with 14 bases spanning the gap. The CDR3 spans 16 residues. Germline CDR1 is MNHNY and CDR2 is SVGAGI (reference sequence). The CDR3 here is CASSYSSGDGYYGYTF. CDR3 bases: TGTGCCAGCAGTTACTCGAGCGGGGACGGGTACTATGGCTACACCTTC.

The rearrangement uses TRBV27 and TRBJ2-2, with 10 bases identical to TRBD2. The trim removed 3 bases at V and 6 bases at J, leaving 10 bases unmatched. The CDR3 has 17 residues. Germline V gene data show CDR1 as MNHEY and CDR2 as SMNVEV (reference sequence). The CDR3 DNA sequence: TGTGCCAGCAGTTTGGGGAGGCTAGCGGGGGCCGCCGGGGAGCTGTTTTTT. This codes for CASSLGRLAGAAGELFF.

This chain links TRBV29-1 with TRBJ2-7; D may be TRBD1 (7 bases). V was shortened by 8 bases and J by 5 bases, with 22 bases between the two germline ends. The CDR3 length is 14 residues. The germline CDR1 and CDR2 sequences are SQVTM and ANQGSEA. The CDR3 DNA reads TGCAGCACCCGTAAGAGGCAGGGGGGTGACGAGCAGTACTTC. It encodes CSTRKRQGGDEQYF.